The clone carrying this T cell receptor beta chain turned up a few times. The antigen is undetermined. RNA transcripts gave rise to amplified TCR beta CDR3 regions. First-round RT-PCR of the TCR CDR3 relied on the HTBI primer set. Via MiXCR, TCRdb re-called the multiplex PCR reads, giving one row per CDR3 protein. Found here are 660,000 or so distinct CDR3 sequences, nearly 45% of them singletons; the top ten hold approximately 7.2%. Trimming took 6 bases from V and 3 from J, leaving 12 bases between them. The CDR3 is 14 residues long. Per the germline V gene, CDR1 is LNHDA and CDR2 is SQIVND (reference sequence). The sample is drawn from a study of T cells in Graves' hyperthyroidism and ophthalmopathy. Study-level results: Ophthalmopathy onset followed model prediction by a median roughly six months. Blood held most thyroid clonotypes expanded above 0.001 frequency.

Any patient presenting with uncontrolled infection, other autoimmune disease, pregnancy or lactation was left out. The diagnoses drew upon clinical symptoms, serum thyroxine and TRAb, thyroid ultrasound and orbital computed tomography. The chain employs TRBV19 and TRBJ1-5; D ambiguous. The sequenced sample consisted of peripheral blood or thyroid tissue (not recorded which). This TCR was sampled from an adult man with Graves' disease, either hyperthyroidism or ophthalmopathy (not recorded which). The chain's CDR3 is CASRSTAINQPQHF. The CDR3 nucleotides are TGTGCCAGTAGGTCAACGGCCATCAATCAGCCCCAGCATTTT.